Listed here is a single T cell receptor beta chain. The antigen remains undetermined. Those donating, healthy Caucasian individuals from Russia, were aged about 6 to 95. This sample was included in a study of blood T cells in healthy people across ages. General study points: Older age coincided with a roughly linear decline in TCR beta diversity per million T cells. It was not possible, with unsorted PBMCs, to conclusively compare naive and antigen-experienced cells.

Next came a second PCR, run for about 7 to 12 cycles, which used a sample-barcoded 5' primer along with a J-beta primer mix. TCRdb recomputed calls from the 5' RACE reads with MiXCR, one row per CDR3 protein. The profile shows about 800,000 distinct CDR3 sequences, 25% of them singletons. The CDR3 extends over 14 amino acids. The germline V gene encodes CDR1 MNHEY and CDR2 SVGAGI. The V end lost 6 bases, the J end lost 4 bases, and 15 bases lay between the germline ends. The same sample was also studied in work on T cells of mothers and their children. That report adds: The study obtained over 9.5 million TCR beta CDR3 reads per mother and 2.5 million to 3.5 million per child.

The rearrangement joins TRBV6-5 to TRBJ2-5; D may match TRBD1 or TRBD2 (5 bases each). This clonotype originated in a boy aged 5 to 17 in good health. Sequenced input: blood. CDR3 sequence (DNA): TGTGCCAGCAGGCGATCCGGGACGAGAGAGACCCAGTACTTC. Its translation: CASRRSGTRETQYF.